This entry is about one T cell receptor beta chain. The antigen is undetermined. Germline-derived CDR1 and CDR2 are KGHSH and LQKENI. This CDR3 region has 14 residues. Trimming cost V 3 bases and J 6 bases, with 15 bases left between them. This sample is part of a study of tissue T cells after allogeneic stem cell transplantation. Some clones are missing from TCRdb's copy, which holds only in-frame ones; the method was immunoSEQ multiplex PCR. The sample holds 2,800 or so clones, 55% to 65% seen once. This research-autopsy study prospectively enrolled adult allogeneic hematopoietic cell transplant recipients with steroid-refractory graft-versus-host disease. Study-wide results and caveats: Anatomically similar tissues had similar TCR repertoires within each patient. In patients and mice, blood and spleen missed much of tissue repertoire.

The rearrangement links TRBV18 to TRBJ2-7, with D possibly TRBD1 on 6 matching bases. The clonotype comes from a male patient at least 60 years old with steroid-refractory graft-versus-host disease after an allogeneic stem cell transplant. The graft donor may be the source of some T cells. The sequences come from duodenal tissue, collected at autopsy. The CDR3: CASSPDGEGVEQYF. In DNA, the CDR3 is TGTGCCAGCTCACCGGACGGAGAGGGGGTCGAGCAGTACTTC.